The rows below give T cell receptor beta chains drawn from one sample of a study of blood T cell repertoires in COVID-19. Assay used: immunoSEQ multiplex PCR; TCRdb lists only in-frame clones, some missing. The repertoire includes some 350,000 clones, more than 70% of them detected once, and approximately 3% sits in the top ten. Specimen: peripheral blood. All receptors come from a woman in her thirties with COVID-19, enrolled during active disease. Both conserved end residues are part of each CDR3. Each record gives: D gene, CDR3 length, V gene, J gene, clone size, CDR3 DNA, CDR3 protein. A D gene is named only where the DNA matches it firmly. The size entry is marked missing in some rows and otherwise reads once, few, many or a size class.

D gene: TRBD2
CDR3 length: 17
V gene: TRBV6-6
J gene: TRBJ2-5
clone size: .
CDR3 DNA: TGTGCCAGCAGTCCACTCGGTGGACTAGCGGAACAAGAGACCCAGTACTTC
CDR3 protein: CASSPLGGLAEQETQYF

D gene: .
CDR3 length: 11
V gene: TRBV20-1
J gene: TRBJ2-5
clone size: .
CDR3 DNA: TGCAGTGGGACTTACCAAGAGACCCAGTACTTC
CDR3 protein: CSGTYQETQYF

D gene: TRBD1
CDR3 length: 14
V gene: TRBV10-1
J gene: TRBJ1-4
clone size: .
CDR3 DNA: TGCGCCAGCAGTTACAGGGGGCCGCGCGGTAAACTGTTTTTT
CDR3 protein: CASSYRGPRGKLFF

D gene: .
CDR3 length: 11
V gene: TRBV19
J gene: TRBJ1-1
clone size: .
CDR3 DNA: TGTGCCAGTAGCGGTCACACTGAAGCTTTCTTT
CDR3 protein: CASSGHTEAFF

D gene: TRBD2
CDR3 length: 15
V gene: TRBV6-5
J gene: TRBJ2-2
clone size: .
CDR3 DNA: TGTGCCAGCAGCTATAGCGGGAGAGGGACCGGGGAGCTGTTTTTT
CDR3 protein: CASSYSGRGTGELFF

D gene: TRBD1
CDR3 length: 11
V gene: TRBV6-5
J gene: TRBJ1-1
clone size: .
CDR3 DNA: TGTGCCAGCAAAGGACAGGCTGAAGCTTTCTTT
CDR3 protein: CASKGQAEAFF

D gene: TRBD2
CDR3 length: 15
V gene: TRBV7-8
J gene: TRBJ2-2
clone size: .
CDR3 DNA: TGTGCCAGCAGCCGACCGGGACTAGCGGTGAGGGAGCTGTTTTTT
CDR3 protein: CASSRPGLAVRELFF

D gene: TRBD2
CDR3 length: 18
V gene: TRBV20-1
J gene: TRBJ2-5
clone size: .
CDR3 DNA: TGCAGTGCTAGTTTCCTAGCGGGGGGCCGGGGTATTGGGGAGACCCAGTACTTC
CDR3 protein: CSASFLAGGRGIGETQYF

D gene: TRBD1
CDR3 length: 16
V gene: TRBV6-1
J gene: TRBJ1-2
clone size: .
CDR3 DNA: TGTGCCAGCAGTGAAAACGGGGGACAGGGGTACTATGGCTACACCTTC
CDR3 protein: CASSENGGQGYYGYTF

D gene: .
CDR3 length: 16
V gene: TRBV2
J gene: TRBJ2-2
clone size: .
CDR3 DNA: TGTGCCAGCAGTGAATCCCGGACTCCCAGGCTCGGGGAGCTGTTTTTT
CDR3 protein: CASSESRTPRLGELFF

D gene: TRBD2
CDR3 length: 16
V gene: TRBV7-8
J gene: TRBJ2-7
clone size: .
CDR3 DNA: TGTGCCAGCAGCTCACGCGTCAGCGGGGGGACCTACGAGCAGTACTTC
CDR3 protein: CASSSRVSGGTYEQYF

D gene: TRBD1
CDR3 length: 14
V gene: TRBV29-1
J gene: TRBJ1-1
clone size: .
CDR3 DNA: TGCAGCGTTGACCCGACAGGGATGAACACTGAAGCTTTCTTT
CDR3 protein: CSVDPTGMNTEAFF

D gene: .
CDR3 length: 14
V gene: TRBV10-3
J gene: TRBJ2-3
clone size: .
CDR3 DNA: TGTGCCATCAGTTCGGACTCAAGCACAGATACGCAGTATTTT
CDR3 protein: CAISSDSSTDTQYF

D gene: .
CDR3 length: 15
V gene: TRBV24-1
J gene: TRBJ1-1
clone size: .
CDR3 DNA: TGTGCCACCCGCGGACGGGGGGCGACGAACACTGAAGCTTTCTTT
CDR3 protein: CATRGRGATNTEAFF

D gene: TRBD1
CDR3 length: 16
V gene: TRBV2
J gene: TRBJ1-4
clone size: .
CDR3 DNA: TGTGCCAGCAGTGAAGCACTAACAGGGGGCATTGAAAAACTGTTTTTT
CDR3 protein: CASSEALTGGIEKLFF

D gene: .
CDR3 length: 13
V gene: TRBV5-6
J gene: TRBJ2-4
clone size: .
CDR3 DNA: TGTGCCAGCAGCTGGGGGGACAGCCCCCCTCAGTACTTC
CDR3 protein: CASSWGDSPPQYF

D gene: .
CDR3 length: 15
V gene: TRBV24-1
J gene: TRBJ2-3
clone size: .
CDR3 DNA: TGTGCCACCAGGCCGGGCCCTCCAGGGCAAGATACGCAGTATTTT
CDR3 protein: CATRPGPPGQDTQYF

D gene: .
CDR3 length: 12
V gene: TRBV5-4
J gene: TRBJ2-1
clone size: .
CDR3 DNA: TGTGCCAGCAGCTTGATGTCGAATGAGCAGTTCTTC
CDR3 protein: CASSLMSNEQFF

D gene: .
CDR3 length: 14
V gene: TRBV7-8
J gene: TRBJ1-2
clone size: once
CDR3 DNA: TGTGCCAGCAGCTATATTCGGGGAAACTATGGCTACACCTTC
CDR3 protein: CASSYIRGNYGYTF

D gene: TRBD2
CDR3 length: 14
V gene: TRBV7-6
J gene: TRBJ2-1
clone size: .
CDR3 DNA: TGTGCCAGCAGCATGCCTAGCGGGGGTGGTGAGCAGTTCTTC
CDR3 protein: CASSMPSGGGEQFF

D gene: .
CDR3 length: 15
V gene: TRBV7-9
J gene: TRBJ2-3
clone size: .
CDR3 DNA: TGTGCCAGCAGCAGATACAGGGATACGACAGATACGCAGTATTTT
CDR3 protein: CASSRYRDTTDTQYF

D gene: .
CDR3 length: 13
V gene: TRBV10-3
J gene: TRBJ1-6
clone size: .
CDR3 DNA: TGTGCCATCAGGGCAGGGGTAGAATCACCCCTCCACTTT
CDR3 protein: CAIRAGVESPLHF

D gene: .
CDR3 length: 14
V gene: TRBV2
J gene: TRBJ2-3
clone size: .
CDR3 DNA: TGTGCCAGCTCCGACGGTGTCCGGAGAGATACGCAGTATTTT
CDR3 protein: CASSDGVRRDTQYF